Sequencing of this T cell receptor (beta chain) was carried out in a study of molecular identifiers for immune sequencing clone quantification. TCRdb re-called the PCR reads through MiXCR, storing one row per CDR3 protein. The data contain around 470,000 distinct CDR3 sequences, about 22% of them singletons. Naive CD8 T cell sorting was performed on the CD8+CD4-CCR7+CD45RA+ phenotype. V was clipped by 3 bases and J by 7 bases, with 13 bases between them. In germline, CDR1 is MDHEN, CDR2 SYDVKM. The CDR3 is made up of 14 amino acids. Points from the study as a whole: Among about 1 million naive cells, as was reported, spiked Jurkat TCR RNA from one cell was detectable. In naive cells, under 1% of molecules belonged to clones above 20 RNA copies, against over 99% in effector cells. Barcode collisions between identical TCR molecules could shrink estimates of highly expanded clone sizes.

This clonotype was seen at least ten times. Its target is unknown. The sequenced sample was naive CD8+ T cells from blood, with Jurkat cell RNA spiked in. The subset denotes: FACS-sorted CD8+CD4-CCR7+CD45RA+ naive T cells. The chain joins TRBV28 to TRBJ1-5; possibly TRBD1 for D (6 bases). The origin of this receptor is a human donor in good health. Some libraries in this study had Jurkat cell RNA spiked in. The CDR3 loop is CASSFRGARQPQHF. The CDR3 region has the DNA TGTGCCAGCAGTTTTCGGGGGGCTAGGCAGCCCCAGCATTTT.